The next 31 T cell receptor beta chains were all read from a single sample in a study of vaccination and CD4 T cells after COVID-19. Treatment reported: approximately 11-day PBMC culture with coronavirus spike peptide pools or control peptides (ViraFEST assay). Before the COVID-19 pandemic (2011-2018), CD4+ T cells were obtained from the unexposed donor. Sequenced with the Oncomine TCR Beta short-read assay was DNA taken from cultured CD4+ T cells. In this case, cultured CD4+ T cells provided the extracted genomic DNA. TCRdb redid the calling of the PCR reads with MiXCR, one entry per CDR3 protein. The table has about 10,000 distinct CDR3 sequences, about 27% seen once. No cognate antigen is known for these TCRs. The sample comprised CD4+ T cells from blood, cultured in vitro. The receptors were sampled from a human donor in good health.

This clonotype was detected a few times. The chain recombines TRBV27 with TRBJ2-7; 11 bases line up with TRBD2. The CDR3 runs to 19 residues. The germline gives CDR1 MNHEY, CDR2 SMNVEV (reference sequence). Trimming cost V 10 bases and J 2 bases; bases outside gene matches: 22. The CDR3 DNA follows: TGTGCCACCCAAATACTCGGACTAGGCCGACTAGCGGGGACCTACGAGCAGTACTTC. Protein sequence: CATQILGLGRLAGTYEQYF.

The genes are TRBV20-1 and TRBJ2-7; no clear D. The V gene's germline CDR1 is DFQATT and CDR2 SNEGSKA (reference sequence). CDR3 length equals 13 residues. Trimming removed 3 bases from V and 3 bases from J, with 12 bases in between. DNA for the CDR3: TGCAGTGCTAGTAGGGTTTCACTCTACGAGCAGTACTTC. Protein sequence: CSASRVSLYEQYF.

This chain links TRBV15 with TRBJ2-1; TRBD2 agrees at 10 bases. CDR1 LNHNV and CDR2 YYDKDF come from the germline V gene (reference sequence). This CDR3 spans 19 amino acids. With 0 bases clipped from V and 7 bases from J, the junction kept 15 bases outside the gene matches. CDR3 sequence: CATSRDAAGGPSGWNEQFF. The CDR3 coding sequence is TGTGCCACCAGCAGAGATGCAGCGGGAGGGCCCTCGGGGTGGAATGAGCAGTTCTTC.

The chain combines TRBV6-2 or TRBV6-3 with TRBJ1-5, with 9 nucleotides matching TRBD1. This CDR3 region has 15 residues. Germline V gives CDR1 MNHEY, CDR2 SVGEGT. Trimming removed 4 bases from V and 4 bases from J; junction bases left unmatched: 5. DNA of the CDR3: TGTGCCAGCAGTTCGCGTGGGACAGGGAATCAGCCCCAGCATTTT. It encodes CASSSRGTGNQPQHF.

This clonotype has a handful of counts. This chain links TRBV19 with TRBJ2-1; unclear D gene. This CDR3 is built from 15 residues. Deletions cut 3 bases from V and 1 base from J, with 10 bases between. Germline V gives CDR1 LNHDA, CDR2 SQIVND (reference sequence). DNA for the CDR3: TGTGCCAGTAGTATCCAGGCCCCATCCTACAATGAGCAGTTCTTC. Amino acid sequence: CASSIQAPSYNEQFF.

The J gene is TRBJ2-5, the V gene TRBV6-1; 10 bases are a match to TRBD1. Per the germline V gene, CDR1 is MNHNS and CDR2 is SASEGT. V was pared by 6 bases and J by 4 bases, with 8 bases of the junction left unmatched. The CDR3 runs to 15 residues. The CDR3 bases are TGTGCCAGCAGCAGCGACAGGGGGCAGTTAGAGACCCAGTACTTC. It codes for CASSSDRGQLETQYF.

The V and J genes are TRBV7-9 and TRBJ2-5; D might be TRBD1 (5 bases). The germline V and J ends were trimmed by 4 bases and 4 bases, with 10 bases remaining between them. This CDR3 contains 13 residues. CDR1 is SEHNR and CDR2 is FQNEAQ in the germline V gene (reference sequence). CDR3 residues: CASSYQGAETQYF. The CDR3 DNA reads TGTGCCAGCAGCTACCAGGGTGCAGAGACCCAGTACTTC.

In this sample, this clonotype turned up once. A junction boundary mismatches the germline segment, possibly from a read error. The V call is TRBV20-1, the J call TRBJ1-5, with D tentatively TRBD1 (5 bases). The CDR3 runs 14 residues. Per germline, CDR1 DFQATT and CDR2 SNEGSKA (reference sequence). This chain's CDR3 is CSARDMGGNRPQHF. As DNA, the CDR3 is TGCAGTGCTAGAGATATGGGGGGAAATCGGCCCCAGCATTTT.

The CDR3 DNA sequence: TGTGCCAGCAGCCAAGATTCACTAGCGGGAGGAAATGAGCAGTTCTTC. Its protein is CASSQDSLAGGNEQFF. The chain recombines TRBV4-2 with TRBJ2-1, with 12 bases lining up with TRBD2. Germline V gene data show CDR1 as LGHNA and CDR2 as YNFKEQ. The CDR3 is 16 residues long. J lost 7 bases, V lost 0 bases, and 4 bases had no gene match.

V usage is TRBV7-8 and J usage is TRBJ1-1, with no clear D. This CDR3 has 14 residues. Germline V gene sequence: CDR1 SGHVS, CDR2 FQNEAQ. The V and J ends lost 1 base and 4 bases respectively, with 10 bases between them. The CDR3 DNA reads TGTGCCAGCAGCTTAGTTGCATCCTCCACTGAAGCTTTCTTT. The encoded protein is CASSLVASSTEAFF. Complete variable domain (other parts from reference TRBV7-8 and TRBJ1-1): GAGVSQSPRYKVAKRGQDVALRCDPISGHVSLFWYQQALGQGPEFLTYFQNEAQLDKSGLPSDRFFAERPEGSVSTLKIQRTQQEDSAVYLCASSLVASSTEAFFGQGTRLTVV.

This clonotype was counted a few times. The CDR3 protein is CATRDAYNEQFF. CDR3 nucleotides: TGTGCCACCCGGGACGCCTACAATGAGCAGTTCTTC. The V gene is TRBV10-3, the J gene TRBJ2-1, with D tentatively TRBD1 or TRBD2 (5 bases each). Germline lookup yields CDR1 ENHRY and CDR2 SYGVKD. The CDR3 is 12 residues long. V lost 10 bases, J lost 2 bases, and 9 bases lay in between.

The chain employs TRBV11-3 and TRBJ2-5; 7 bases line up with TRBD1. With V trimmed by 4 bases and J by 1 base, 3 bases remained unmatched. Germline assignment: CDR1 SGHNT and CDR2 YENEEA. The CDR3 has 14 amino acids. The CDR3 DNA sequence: TGTGCCAGCAGCTCCCGGGACAGCCAAGAGACCCAGTACTTC. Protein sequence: CASSSRDSQETQYF.

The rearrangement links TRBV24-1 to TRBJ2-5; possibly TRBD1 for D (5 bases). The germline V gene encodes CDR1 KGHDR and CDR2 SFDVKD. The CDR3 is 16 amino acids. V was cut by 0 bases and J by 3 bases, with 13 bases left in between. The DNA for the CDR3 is TGTGCCACCAGTGATTTGGGTCAGGGTACGGAAGAGACCCAGTACTTC. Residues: CATSDLGQGTEETQYF.

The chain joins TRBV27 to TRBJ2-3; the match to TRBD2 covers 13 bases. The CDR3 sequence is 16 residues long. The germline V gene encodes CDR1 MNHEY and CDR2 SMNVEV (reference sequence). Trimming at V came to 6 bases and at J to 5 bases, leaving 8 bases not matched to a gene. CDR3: CASSPRTSGGLDTQYF. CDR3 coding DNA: TGTGCCAGCAGCCCTCGGACTAGCGGGGGTTTAGATACGCAGTATTTT.

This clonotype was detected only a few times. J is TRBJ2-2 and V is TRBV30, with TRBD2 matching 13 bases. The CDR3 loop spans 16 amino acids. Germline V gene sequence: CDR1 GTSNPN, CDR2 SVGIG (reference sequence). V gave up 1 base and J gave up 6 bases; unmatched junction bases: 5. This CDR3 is CAWSGLAGGFAGELFF. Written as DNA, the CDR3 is TGTGCCTGGAGTGGACTAGCGGGAGGTTTTGCCGGGGAGCTGTTTTTT.

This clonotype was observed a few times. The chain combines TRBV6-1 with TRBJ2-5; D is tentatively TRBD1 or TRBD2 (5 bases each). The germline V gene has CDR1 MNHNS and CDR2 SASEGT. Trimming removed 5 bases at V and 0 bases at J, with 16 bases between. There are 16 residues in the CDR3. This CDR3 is CASSHGTGKYQETQYF. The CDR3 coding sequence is TGTGCCAGCAGTCACGGGACGGGGAAGTACCAAGAGACCCAGTACTTC.

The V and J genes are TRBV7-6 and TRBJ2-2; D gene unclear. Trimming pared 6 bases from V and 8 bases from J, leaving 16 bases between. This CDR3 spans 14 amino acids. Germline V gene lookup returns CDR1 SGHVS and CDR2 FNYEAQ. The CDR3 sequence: CASRNTLVGGELFF. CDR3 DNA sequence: TGTGCCAGCAGAAACACACTTGTAGGAGGGGAGCTGTTTTTT. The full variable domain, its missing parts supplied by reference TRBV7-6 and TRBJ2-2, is GAGVSQSPRYKVTKRGQDVALRCDPISGHVSLYWYRQALGQGPEFLTYFNYEAQQDKSGLPNDRFSAERPEGSISTLTIQRTEQRDSAMYRCASRNTLVGGELFFGEGSRLTVL.

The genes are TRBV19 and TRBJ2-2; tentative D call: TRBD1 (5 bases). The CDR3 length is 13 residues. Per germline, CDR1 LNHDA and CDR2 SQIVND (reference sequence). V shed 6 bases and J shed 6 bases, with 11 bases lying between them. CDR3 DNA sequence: TGTGCCAGTAGAGGGATGGGGCCCGGGGAGCTGTTTTTT. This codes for CASRGMGPGELFF. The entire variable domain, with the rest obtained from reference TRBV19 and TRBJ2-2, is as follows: DGGITQSPKYLFRKEGQNVTLSCEQNLNHDAMYWYRQDPGQGLRLIYYSQIVNDFQKGDIAEGYSVSREKKESFPLTVTSAQKNPTAFYLCASRGMGPGELFFGEGSRLTVL.

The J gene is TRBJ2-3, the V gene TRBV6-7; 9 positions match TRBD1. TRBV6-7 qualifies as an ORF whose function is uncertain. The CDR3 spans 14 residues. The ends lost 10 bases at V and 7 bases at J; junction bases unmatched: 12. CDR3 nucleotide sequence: TGTGCCACCATACGGGACAGGGTTTACAATACGCAGTATTTT. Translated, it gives CATIRDRVYNTQYF.

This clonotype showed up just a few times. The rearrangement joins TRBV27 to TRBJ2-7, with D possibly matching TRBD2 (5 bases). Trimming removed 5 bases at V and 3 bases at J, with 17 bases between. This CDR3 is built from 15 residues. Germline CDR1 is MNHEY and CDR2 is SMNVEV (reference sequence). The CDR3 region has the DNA TGTGCCAGCAGTCCAATGAGCCTAGCTTACTACGAGCAGTACTTC. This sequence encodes CASSPMSLAYYEQYF.

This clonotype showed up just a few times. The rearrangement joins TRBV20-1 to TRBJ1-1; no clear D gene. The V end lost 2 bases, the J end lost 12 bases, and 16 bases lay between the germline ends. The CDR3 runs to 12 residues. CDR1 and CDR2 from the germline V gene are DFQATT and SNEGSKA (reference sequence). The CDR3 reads CSARRLGRQTFF. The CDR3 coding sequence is TGCAGTGCTAGAAGGTTAGGTCGACAAACTTTCTTT.

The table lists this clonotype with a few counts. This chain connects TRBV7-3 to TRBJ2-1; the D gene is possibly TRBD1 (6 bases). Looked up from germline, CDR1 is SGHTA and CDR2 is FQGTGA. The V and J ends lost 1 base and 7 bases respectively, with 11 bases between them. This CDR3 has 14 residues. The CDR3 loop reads CASSLNLQGNEQFF. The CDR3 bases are TGTGCCAGCAGCTTAAACCTCCAGGGGAATGAGCAGTTCTTC.

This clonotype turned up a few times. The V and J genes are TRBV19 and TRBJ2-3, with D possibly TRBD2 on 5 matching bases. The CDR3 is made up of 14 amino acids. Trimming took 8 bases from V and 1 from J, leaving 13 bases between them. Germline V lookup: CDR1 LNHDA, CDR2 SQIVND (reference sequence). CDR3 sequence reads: CASFNGDGTDTQYF. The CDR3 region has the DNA TGTGCCAGTTTCAACGGGGATGGCACAGATACGCAGTATTTT.

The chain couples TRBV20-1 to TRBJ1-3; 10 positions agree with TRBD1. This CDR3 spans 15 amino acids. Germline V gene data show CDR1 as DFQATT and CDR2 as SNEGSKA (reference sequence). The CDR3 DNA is TGCAGGGGGGGACAGGGGAAAAACTCTGGAAACACCATATATTTT. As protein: CRGGQGKNSGNTIYF.

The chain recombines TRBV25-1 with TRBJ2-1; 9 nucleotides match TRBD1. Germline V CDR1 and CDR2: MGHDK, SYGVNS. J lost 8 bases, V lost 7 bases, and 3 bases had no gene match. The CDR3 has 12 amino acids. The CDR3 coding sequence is TGTGCCAGCAAGTGGGACAGGGATGAGCAGTTCTTC. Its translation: CASKWDRDEQFF. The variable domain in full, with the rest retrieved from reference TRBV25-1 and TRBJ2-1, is EADIYQTPRYLVIGTGKKITLECSQTMGHDKMYWYQQDPGMELHLIHYSYGVNSTEKGDLSSESTVSRIRTEHFPLTLESARPSHTSQYLCASKWDRDEQFFGPGTRLTVL.

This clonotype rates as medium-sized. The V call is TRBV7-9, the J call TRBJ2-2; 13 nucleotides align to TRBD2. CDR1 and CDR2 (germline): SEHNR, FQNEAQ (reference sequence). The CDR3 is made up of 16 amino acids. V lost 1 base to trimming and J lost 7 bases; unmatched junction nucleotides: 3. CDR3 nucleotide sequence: TGTGCCAGCAGCTTAGGACTAGCGGGAGGTAACGGGGAGCTGTTTTTT. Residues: CASSLGLAGGNGELFF.

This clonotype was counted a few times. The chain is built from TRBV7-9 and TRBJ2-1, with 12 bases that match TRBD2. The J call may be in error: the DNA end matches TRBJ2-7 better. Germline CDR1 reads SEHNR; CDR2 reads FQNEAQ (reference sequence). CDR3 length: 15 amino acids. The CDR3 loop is CASTRSSGRAYEQYF. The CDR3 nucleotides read TGTGCCAGCACCCGATCTAGCGGGAGGGCCTACGAGCAGTACTTC.

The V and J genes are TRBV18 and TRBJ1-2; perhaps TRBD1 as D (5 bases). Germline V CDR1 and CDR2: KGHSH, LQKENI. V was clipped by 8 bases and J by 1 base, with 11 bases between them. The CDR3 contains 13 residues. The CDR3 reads CASAHGGNYGYTF. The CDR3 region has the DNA TGTGCCAGCGCCCACGGGGGTAACTATGGCTACACCTTC.

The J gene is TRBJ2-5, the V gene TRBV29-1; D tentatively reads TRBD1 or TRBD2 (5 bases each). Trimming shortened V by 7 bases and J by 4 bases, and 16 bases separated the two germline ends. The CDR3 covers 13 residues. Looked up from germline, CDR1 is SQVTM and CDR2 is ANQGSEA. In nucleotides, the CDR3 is TGCAGCGCCCAGAGGGGTGTAGGAGAGACCCAGTACTTC. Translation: CSAQRGVGETQYF.

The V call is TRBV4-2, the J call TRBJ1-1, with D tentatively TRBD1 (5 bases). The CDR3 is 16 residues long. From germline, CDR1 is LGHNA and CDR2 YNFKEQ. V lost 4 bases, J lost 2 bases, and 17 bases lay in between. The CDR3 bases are TGTGCCAGCAGCCCTGGAGACAGCAGGAAAAACACTGAAGCTTTCTTT. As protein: CASSPGDSRKNTEAFF.

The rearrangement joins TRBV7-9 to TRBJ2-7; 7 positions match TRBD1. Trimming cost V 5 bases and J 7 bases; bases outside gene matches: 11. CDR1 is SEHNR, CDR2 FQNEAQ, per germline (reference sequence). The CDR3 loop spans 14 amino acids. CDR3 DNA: TGTGCCAGCAGCACACAGGGGTGGGTACGAGAGCAGTACTTC. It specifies CASSTQGWVREQYF.